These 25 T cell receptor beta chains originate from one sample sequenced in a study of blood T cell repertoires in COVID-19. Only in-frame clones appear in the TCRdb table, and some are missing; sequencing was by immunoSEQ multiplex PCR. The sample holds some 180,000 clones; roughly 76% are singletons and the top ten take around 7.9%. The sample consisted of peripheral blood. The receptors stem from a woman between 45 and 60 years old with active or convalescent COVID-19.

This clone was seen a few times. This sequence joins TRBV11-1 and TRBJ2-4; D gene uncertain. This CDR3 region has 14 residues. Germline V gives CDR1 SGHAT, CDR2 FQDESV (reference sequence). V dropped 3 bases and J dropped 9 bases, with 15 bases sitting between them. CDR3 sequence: CASSFLPASFIQYF. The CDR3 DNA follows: TGTGCCAGCAGCTTCCTCCCCGCGTCATTCATTCAGTACTTC.

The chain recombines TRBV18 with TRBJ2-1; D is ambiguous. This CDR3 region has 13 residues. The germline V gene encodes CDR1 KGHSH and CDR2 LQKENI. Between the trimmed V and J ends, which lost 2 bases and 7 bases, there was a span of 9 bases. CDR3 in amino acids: CASSPDSLNEQFF. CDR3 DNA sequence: TGTGCCAGCTCACCAGACTCCTTGAATGAGCAGTTCTTC.

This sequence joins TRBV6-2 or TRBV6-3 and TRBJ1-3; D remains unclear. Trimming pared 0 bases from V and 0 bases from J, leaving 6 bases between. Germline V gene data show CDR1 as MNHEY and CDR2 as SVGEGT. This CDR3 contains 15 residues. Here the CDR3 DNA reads TGTGCCAGCAGTTACTCTACAATCTCTGGAAACACCATATATTTT. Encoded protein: CASSYSTISGNTIYF.

The CDR3 nucleotides are TGTGCCAGTAGTATCCTCCAGGGGGCATACAACACCGGGGAGCTGTTTTTT. Amino acids: CASSILQGAYNTGELFF. The V gene is TRBV19, the J gene TRBJ2-2; 8 nucleotides align to TRBD1. CDR1 and CDR2 from the germline V gene are LNHDA and SQIVND (reference sequence). The junction had 8 bases not matched to a gene; V was cut back by 3 bases and J by 2 bases. This CDR3 is 17 amino acids long.

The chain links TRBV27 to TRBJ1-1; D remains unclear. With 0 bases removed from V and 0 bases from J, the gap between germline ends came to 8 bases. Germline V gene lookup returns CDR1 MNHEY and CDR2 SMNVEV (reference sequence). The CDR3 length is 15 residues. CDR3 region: CASSLSRVMNTEAFF. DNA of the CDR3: TGTGCCAGCAGTTTATCGAGGGTAATGAACACTGAAGCTTTCTTT.

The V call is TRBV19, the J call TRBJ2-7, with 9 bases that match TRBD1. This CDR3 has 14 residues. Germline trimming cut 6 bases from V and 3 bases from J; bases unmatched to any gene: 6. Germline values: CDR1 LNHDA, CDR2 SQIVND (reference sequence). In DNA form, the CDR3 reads TGTGCCAGTAGGGGGACAGGGAAATTCTACGAGCAGTACTTC. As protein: CASRGTGKFYEQYF.

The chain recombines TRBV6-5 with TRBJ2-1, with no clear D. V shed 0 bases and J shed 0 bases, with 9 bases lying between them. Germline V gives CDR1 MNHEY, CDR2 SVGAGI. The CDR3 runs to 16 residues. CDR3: CASSYSQASSYNEQFF. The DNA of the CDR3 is TGTGCCAGCAGTTACTCCCAGGCCTCCTCCTACAATGAGCAGTTCTTC.

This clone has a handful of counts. CDR3: CASKVRSGGTGELFF. The CDR3 DNA reads TGCGCCAGCAAAGTTAGGTCCGGCGGCACCGGGGAGCTGTTTTTT. The rearrangement links TRBV5-1 to TRBJ2-2; no clear D gene. Trimming removed 6 bases from V and 4 bases from J, with 16 bases in between. CDR3 length: 15 amino acids. Germline assignment: CDR1 SGHRS and CDR2 YFSETQ.

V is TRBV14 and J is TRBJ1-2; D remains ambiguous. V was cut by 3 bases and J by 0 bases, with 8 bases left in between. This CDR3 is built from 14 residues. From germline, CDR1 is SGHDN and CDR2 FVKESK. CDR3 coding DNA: TGTGCCAGCAGCCAGGAACAGTCTAACTATGGCTACACCTTC. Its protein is CASSQEQSNYGYTF.

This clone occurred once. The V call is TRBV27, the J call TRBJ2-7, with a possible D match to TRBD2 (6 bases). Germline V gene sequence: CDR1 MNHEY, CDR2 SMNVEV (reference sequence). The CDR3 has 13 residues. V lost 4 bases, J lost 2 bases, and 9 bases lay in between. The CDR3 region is CASSWRGPYEQYF. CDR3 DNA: TGTGCCAGCAGTTGGAGGGGACCCTACGAGCAGTACTTC.

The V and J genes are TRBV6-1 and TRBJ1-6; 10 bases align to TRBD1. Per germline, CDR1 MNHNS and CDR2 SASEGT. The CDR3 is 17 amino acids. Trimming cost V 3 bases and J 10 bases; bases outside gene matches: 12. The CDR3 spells CASSEVFGDRGGSPLHF. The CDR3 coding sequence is TGTGCCAGCAGTGAGGTGTTTGGGGACAGGGGTGGATCACCCCTCCACTTT.

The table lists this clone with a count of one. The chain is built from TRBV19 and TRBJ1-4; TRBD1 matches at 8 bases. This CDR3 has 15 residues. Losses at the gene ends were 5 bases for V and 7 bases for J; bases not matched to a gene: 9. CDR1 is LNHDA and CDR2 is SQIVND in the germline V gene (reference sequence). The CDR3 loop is CASSLLGQGGEKLFF. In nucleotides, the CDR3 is TGTGCCAGTAGTCTACTAGGACAGGGAGGTGAAAAACTGTTTTTT.

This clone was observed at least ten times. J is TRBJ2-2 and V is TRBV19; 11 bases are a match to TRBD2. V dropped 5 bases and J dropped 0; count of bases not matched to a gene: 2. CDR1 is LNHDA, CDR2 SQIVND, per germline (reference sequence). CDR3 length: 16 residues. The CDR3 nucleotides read TGTGCCAGTAGTGTGGGACTAGCGGCGAACACCGGGGAGCTGTTTTTT. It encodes CASSVGLAANTGELFF.

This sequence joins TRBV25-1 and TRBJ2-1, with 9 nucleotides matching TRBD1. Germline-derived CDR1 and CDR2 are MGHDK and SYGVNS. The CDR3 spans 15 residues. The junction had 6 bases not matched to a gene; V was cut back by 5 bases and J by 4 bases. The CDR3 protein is CASSTPGTGYNEQFF. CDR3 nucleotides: TGTGCCAGCAGTACCCCAGGGACAGGGTACAATGAGCAGTTCTTC.

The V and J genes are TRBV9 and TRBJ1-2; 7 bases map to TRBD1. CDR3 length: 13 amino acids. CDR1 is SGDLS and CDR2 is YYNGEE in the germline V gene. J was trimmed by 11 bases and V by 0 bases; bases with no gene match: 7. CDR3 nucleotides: TGTGCCAGCAGCGTAGCGTGGGGGGACAGATACACCTTC. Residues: CASSVAWGDRYTF. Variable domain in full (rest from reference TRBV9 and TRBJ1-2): DSGVTQTPKHLITATGQRVTLRCSPRSGDLSVYWYQQSLDQGLQFLIQYYNGEERAKGNILERFSAQQFPDLHSELNLSSLELGDSALYFCASSVAWGDRYTFGSGTRLTVV.

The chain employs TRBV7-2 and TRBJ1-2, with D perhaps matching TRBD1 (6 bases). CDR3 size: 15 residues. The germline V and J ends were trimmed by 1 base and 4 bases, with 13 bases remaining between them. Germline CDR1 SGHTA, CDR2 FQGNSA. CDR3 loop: CASSLDREGSYGYTF. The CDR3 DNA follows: TGTGCCAGCAGCTTAGACAGGGAGGGTAGCTATGGCTACACCTTC.

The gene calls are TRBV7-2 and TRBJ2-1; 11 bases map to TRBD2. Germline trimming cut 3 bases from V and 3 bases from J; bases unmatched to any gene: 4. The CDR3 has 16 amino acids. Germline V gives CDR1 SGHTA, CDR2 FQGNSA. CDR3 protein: CASSFPGTSGYNEQFF. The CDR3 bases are TGTGCCAGCAGCTTCCCCGGGACTAGCGGCTACAATGAGCAGTTCTTC. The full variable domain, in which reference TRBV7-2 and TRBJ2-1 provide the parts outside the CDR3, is GAGVSQSPSNKVTEKGKDVELRCDPISGHTALYWYRQSLGQGLEFLIYFQGNSAPDKSGLPSDRFSAERTGGSVSTLTIQRTQQEDSAVYLCASSFPGTSGYNEQFFGPGTRLTVL.

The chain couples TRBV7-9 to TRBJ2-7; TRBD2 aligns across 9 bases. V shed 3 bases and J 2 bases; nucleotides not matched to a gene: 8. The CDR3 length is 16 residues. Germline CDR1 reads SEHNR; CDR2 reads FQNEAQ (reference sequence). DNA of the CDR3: TGTGCCAGCAGCTTCATCCCGGCTAGCGGGACCTACGAGCAGTACTTC. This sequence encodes CASSFIPASGTYEQYF.

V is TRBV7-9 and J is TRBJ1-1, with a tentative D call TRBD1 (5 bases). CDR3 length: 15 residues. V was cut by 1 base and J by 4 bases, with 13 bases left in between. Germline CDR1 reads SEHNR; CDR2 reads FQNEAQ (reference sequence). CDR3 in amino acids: CASSLVGGRPTEAFF. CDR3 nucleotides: TGTGCCAGCAGCTTAGTCGGGGGTCGGCCCACTGAAGCTTTCTTT.

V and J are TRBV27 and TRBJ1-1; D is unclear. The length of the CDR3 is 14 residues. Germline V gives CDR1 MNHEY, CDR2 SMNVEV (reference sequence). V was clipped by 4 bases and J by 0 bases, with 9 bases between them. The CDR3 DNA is TGTGCCAGCAGTTCCGGGATGATGAACACTGAAGCTTTCTTT. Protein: CASSSGMMNTEAFF.

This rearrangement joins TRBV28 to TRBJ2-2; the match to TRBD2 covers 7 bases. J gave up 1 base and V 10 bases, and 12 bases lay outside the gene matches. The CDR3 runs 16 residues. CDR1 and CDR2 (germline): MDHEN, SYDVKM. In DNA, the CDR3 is TGTGCCATACAACGAACGGGAGGACAGAACACCGGGGAGCTGTTTTTT. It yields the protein CAIQRTGGQNTGELFF.

CDR3: CASSLEGGAYAKNIQYF. Here the CDR3 DNA reads TGTGCCAGCAGCTTAGAGGGGGGGGCCTACGCCAAAAACATTCAGTACTTC. The chain is built from TRBV7-2 and TRBJ2-4; the D gene is possibly TRBD2 (7 bases). The V gene's germline CDR1 is SGHTA and CDR2 FQGNSA. Trimming removed 1 base at V and 1 base at J, with 14 bases between. The CDR3 loop spans 17 amino acids.

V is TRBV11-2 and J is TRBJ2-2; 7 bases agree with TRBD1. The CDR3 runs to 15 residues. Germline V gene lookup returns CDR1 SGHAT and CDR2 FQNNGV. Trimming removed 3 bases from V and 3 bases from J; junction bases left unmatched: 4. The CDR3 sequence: CASSFEGAYTGELFF. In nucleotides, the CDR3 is TGTGCCAGCAGCTTTGAGGGGGCGTACACCGGGGAGCTGTTTTTT.

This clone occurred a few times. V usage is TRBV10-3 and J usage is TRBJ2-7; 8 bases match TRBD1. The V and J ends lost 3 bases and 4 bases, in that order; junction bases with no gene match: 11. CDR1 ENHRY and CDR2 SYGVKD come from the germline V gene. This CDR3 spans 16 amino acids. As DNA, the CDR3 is TGTGCCATCAGTGACTCAGACAGGGGTGGAGGGTACGAGCAGTACTTC. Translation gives CAISDSDRGGGYEQYF.

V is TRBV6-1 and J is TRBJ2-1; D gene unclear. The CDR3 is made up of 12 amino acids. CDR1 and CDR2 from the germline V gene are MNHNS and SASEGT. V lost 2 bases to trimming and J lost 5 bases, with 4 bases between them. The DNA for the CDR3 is TGTGCCAGCAGTGAACTAGACAATGAGCAGTTCTTC. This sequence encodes CASSELDNEQFF.